These 27 T cell receptor beta chains originate from one sample sequenced in a study of blood T cell repertoires in COVID-19. Assay used: immunoSEQ multiplex PCR; TCRdb lists only in-frame clones, some missing. This table holds some 29,000 clones, roughly 83% found once. The sequencing sample was made of peripheral blood. The receptors shown here come from an elderly man with active COVID-19.

The chain employs TRBV3-1 (or the pseudogene TRBV3-2) and TRBJ2-5, with TRBD1 identical over 7 bases. Germline V lookup: CDR1 LGHDT, CDR2 YNNKEL (reference sequence). The junction had 8 bases not matched to a gene; V was cut back by 6 bases and J by 1 base. The CDR3 consists of 15 residues. Here the CDR3 DNA reads TGTGCCAGCAGAGAGCTCGGGACAGCCCAAGAGACCCAGTACTTC. It translates to CASRELGTAQETQYF.

The gene calls are TRBV5-5 and TRBJ1-5, with D uncertain. Between the trimmed V and J ends, which lost 7 bases and 0 bases, there was a span of 8 bases. The CDR3 spans 13 residues. Germline CDR1 and CDR2: SGHKS and YYEKEE (reference sequence). The CDR3 sequence is CASAQYSNQPQHF. CDR3 coding DNA: TGTGCCAGCGCTCAGTATAGCAATCAGCCCCAGCATTTT.

The chain is built from TRBV19 and TRBJ2-4; the match to TRBD1 covers 9 bases. From germline, CDR1 is LNHDA and CDR2 SQIVND (reference sequence). CDR3 size: 13 residues. The V segment lost 6 bases and the J segment 15 bases; nucleotides outside the gene matches: 12. The CDR3 loop is CASSTGQGVEGYF. CDR3 in DNA: TGTGCCAGTAGCACGGGACAGGGAGTAGAGGGGTACTTC. Complete variable domain (other parts from reference TRBV19 and TRBJ2-4): DGGITQSPKYLFRKEGQNVTLSCEQNLNHDAMYWYRQDPGQGLRLIYYSQIVNDFQKGDIAEGYSVSREKKESFPLTVTSAQKNPTAFYLCASSTGQGVEGYFGAGTRLSVL.

The J gene is TRBJ2-5, the V gene TRBV5-1; TRBD1 matches at 9 bases. The CDR3 runs to 14 residues. The V segment lost 6 bases and the J segment 9 bases; nucleotides outside the gene matches: 12. Germline V gives CDR1 SGHRS, CDR2 YFSETQ. CDR3 residues: CASITGQGKSAQYF. CDR3 in DNA: TGCGCCAGCATAACGGGACAGGGAAAATCGGCCCAGTACTTC.

V is TRBV5-1 and J is TRBJ1-5; D possibly corresponds to TRBD1 (5 bases). Trimming shortened V by 0 bases and J by 0 bases, and 7 bases separated the two germline ends. The CDR3 has 15 amino acids. Germline CDR1 is SGHRS and CDR2 is YFSETQ. In DNA form, the CDR3 reads TGCGCCAGCAGCTTGGCGGGGGATAGCAATCAGCCCCAGCATTTT. Translation: CASSLAGDSNQPQHF.

V and J are TRBV4-2 and TRBJ1-2, with D unclear. The V and J ends lost 0 bases and 4 bases respectively, with 24 bases between them. The CDR3 is made up of 19 amino acids. Germline V gives CDR1 LGHNA, CDR2 YNFKEQ. CDR3 sequence (DNA): TGTGCCAGCAGCCAAGATCTTCGGTCCCCGACGACATCAATCTATGGCTACACCTTC. Translation: CASSQDLRSPTTSIYGYTF.

The chain recombines TRBV19 with TRBJ1-6; D might be TRBD1 (6 bases). There are 15 residues in the CDR3. With 4 bases removed from V and 9 bases from J, the gap between germline ends came to 16 bases. Germline loops: CDR1 LNHDA, CDR2 SQIVND (reference sequence). CDR3 region: CASSRGRDTTSPLHF. CDR3 bases: TGTGCCAGTAGTAGGGGAAGGGACACTACTTCACCCCTCCACTTT.

The chain carries TRBV3-1 (or the pseudogene TRBV3-2) and TRBJ2-1, with 7 positions matching TRBD1. V shed 4 bases, J shed 0 bases, and the junction held 3 bases outside the gene matches. Germline-derived CDR1 and CDR2 are LGHDT and YNNKEL (reference sequence). The CDR3 consists of 15 residues. The CDR3 loop reads CASSPRGISYNEQFF. DNA of the CDR3: TGTGCCAGCAGCCCCAGGGGGATCTCCTACAATGAGCAGTTCTTC.

V and J are TRBV6-5 and TRBJ2-3; D is ambiguous. With 4 bases removed from V and 5 bases from J, the gap between germline ends came to 4 bases. In germline, CDR1 is MNHEY, CDR2 SVGAGI. This CDR3 contains 11 residues. CDR3 DNA: TGTGCCAGCAGTTCCCAAGATACGCAGTATTTT. Encoded protein: CASSSQDTQYF.

The V gene is TRBV3-1 (or the pseudogene TRBV3-2), the J gene TRBJ1-2; 11 bases line up with TRBD1. The CDR3 length is 17 residues. After removal of 2 bases from V and 5 bases from J, the junction contained 10 bases not matched to a gene. Germline lookup yields CDR1 LGHDT and CDR2 YNNKEL (reference sequence). The CDR3 is CASSQLMPGQGAYGYTF. The CDR3 DNA sequence: TGTGCCAGCAGCCAATTAATGCCCGGACAGGGGGCTTATGGCTACACCTTC.

This clone occurred once. The chain recombines TRBV20-1 with TRBJ2-2, with D perhaps TRBD2 (5 bases). Germline CDR1 and CDR2: DFQATT and SNEGSKA (reference sequence). This CDR3 contains 15 residues. The V and J ends lost 3 bases and 6 bases respectively, with 17 bases between them. Here the CDR3 reads CSASDGVGSAGELFF. The DNA for the CDR3 is TGCAGTGCTAGTGACGGGGTTGGTTCGGCCGGGGAGCTGTTTTTT.

The chain has TRBV27 and TRBJ2-7; TRBD1 aligns across 9 bases. V lost 3 bases to trimming and J lost 7 bases; unmatched junction nucleotides: 7. Germline V gene lookup returns CDR1 MNHEY and CDR2 SMNVEV (reference sequence). CDR3 length: 14 residues. CDR3 region: CASSFGGDRVEQYF. The CDR3 DNA sequence: TGTGCCAGCAGTTTTGGAGGGGACAGGGTGGAGCAGTACTTC.

In nucleotides, the CDR3 is TGTGCCAGCAGACCAGACAGGGGAACCTACACTGAAGCTTTCTTT. Translated: CASRPDRGTYTEAFF. The rearrangement joins TRBV27 to TRBJ1-1, with 8 positions matching TRBD1. CDR3 length: 15 amino acids. V trimming: 6 bases; J trimming: 3 bases; junction bases outside the gene matches: 9. Germline-derived CDR1 and CDR2 are MNHEY and SMNVEV (reference sequence).

V usage is TRBV2 and J usage is TRBJ2-6, with TRBD2 as a possible D gene (6 bases). The germline gives CDR1 SNHLY, CDR2 FYNNEI. V was trimmed by 8 bases and J by 0 bases, leaving 8 bases between them. This CDR3 is 14 amino acids long. The CDR3 region is CASGRSSGANVLTF. The CDR3 DNA reads as TGTGCCAGCGGGAGGAGCTCTGGGGCCAACGTCCTGACTTTC. Complete variable domain (other parts from reference TRBV2 and TRBJ2-6): EPEVTQTPSHQVTQMGQEVILRCVPISNHLYFYWYRQILGQKVEFLVSFYNNEISEKSEIFDDQFSVERPDGSNFTLKIRSTKLEDSAMYFCASGRSSGANVLTFGAGSRLTVL.

The rearrangement links TRBV5-8 to TRBJ2-1; 9 nucleotides match TRBD2. The CDR3 is 14 residues long. Per the germline V gene, CDR1 is SGHTS and CDR2 is YDEGEE. CDR3 sequence: CASLAGYSYNEQFF. CDR3 nucleotides: TGTGCTAGTCTAGCGGGGTACTCCTACAATGAGCAGTTCTTC.

The chain is built from TRBV7-9 and TRBJ2-7, with D perhaps matching TRBD1 (6 bases). Per the germline V gene, CDR1 is SEHNR and CDR2 is FQNEAQ (reference sequence). The germline V and J ends were trimmed by 5 bases and 5 bases, with 10 bases remaining between them. The CDR3 loop spans 12 amino acids. The CDR3 coding sequence is TGTGCCAGCAGCGTAACAGGGCACGAGCAGTACTTC. Protein product: CASSVTGHEQYF.

This sequence joins TRBV6-4 and TRBJ2-3, with D maybe TRBD2 (6 bases). The V end was cut by 5 bases, the J end by 3 bases, with 12 bases between. The CDR3 covers 14 residues. Germline CDR1 is MRHNA and CDR2 is SNTAGT. The CDR3 coding sequence is TGTGCCAGCAGTCCGGGACTTACTACAGATACGCAGTATTTT. Translation: CASSPGLTTDTQYF.

This rearrangement joins TRBV6-5 to TRBJ2-5; 10 bases agree with TRBD1. From germline, CDR1 is MNHEY and CDR2 SVGAGI. V lost 2 bases to trimming and J lost 5 bases; unmatched junction nucleotides: 5. The CDR3 sequence is 15 residues long. CDR3 nucleotides: TGTGCCAGCAGTTACGCGGGGGGACAGGGGGAGACCCAGTACTTC. It translates to CASSYAGGQGETQYF.

This sequence joins TRBV2 and TRBJ2-2, with D possibly TRBD2 on 6 matching bases. Germline V gives CDR1 SNHLY, CDR2 FYNNEI. There are 12 residues in the CDR3. Trimming shortened V by 7 bases and J by 6 bases, and 9 bases separated the two germline ends. The CDR3 nucleotides are TGTGCCAGCACCCGGGACTCCGGGGAGCTGTTTTTT. It encodes CASTRDSGELFF.

The chain recombines TRBV25-1 with TRBJ2-7; D uncertain. CDR3 length equals 13 residues. Trimming removed 8 bases from V and 0 bases from J, with 11 bases in between. CDR1 and CDR2 (germline): MGHDK, SYGVNS. The DNA for the CDR3 is TGTGCCAGCTCACTAATGAACTCCTACGAGCAGTACTTC. This sequence encodes CASSLMNSYEQYF.

V gene TRBV10-2 combines with J gene TRBJ2-7; 9 positions agree with TRBD2. From germline, CDR1 is WSHSY and CDR2 SAAADI. The trim removed 0 bases at V and 0 bases at J, leaving 3 bases unmatched. The CDR3 length is 16 residues. CDR3 residues: CASSESSGGTSYEQYF. For the CDR3, the DNA is TGCGCCAGCAGTGAGTCTAGCGGGGGCACCTCCTACGAGCAGTACTTC.

V gene TRBV5-1 combines with J gene TRBJ1-2; weak D call: TRBD1 (5 bases). The germline V gene encodes CDR1 SGHRS and CDR2 YFSETQ. Between the trimmed V and J ends, which lost 0 bases and 4 bases, there was a span of 13 bases. The CDR3 extends over 15 amino acids. CDR3 amino acids: CASSLEPIRGYGYTF. The CDR3 DNA follows: TGCGCCAGCAGCTTGGAACCCATTAGGGGCTATGGCTACACCTTC.

This chain uses TRBV2 with TRBJ1-6; D is perhaps TRBD1 (6 bases). The V gene's germline CDR1 is SNHLY and CDR2 FYNNEI. The CDR3 loop spans 13 amino acids. The V end lost 5 bases, the J end lost 7 bases, and 9 bases lay between the germline ends. The CDR3 DNA is TGTGCCAGCAGTCGAGACAGGAATTCACCCCTCCACTTT. Protein sequence: CASSRDRNSPLHF.

CDR3 sequence reads: CASSPPPEATGELFF. CDR3 DNA: TGCGCCAGCAGCCCACCCCCCGAAGCAACCGGGGAGCTGTTTTTT. The chain uses TRBV5-1 and TRBJ2-2; D remains unclear. The CDR3 is made up of 15 amino acids. CDR1 is SGHRS and CDR2 is YFSETQ in the germline V gene. V lost 4 bases and J lost 5, with 15 bases in between.

The chain has TRBV11-2 and TRBJ2-7; 11 bases fit TRBD2. The CDR3 loop spans 13 amino acids. The V segment lost 8 bases and the J segment 6 bases; nucleotides outside the gene matches: 6. Germline V gene data show CDR1 as SGHAT and CDR2 as FQNNGV. CDR3 sequence: CASSLAGGREQYF. CDR3 coding DNA: TGTGCCAGCTCCCTAGCGGGGGGTCGCGAGCAGTACTTC.

This clone was seen once. The CDR3 DNA is TGTGCCAGCAGCTTAGGGACCGGGACTAGCGGCTACGAGCAGTACTTC. Translation gives CASSLGTGTSGYEQYF. This chain joins TRBV11-2 and TRBJ2-7; 11 bases match TRBD2. Trimming removed 1 base from V and 3 bases from J; junction bases left unmatched: 5. This CDR3 spans 16 amino acids. The germline gives CDR1 SGHAT, CDR2 FQNNGV.

The chain is built from TRBV28 and TRBJ2-7; tentatively, D is TRBD1 (6 bases). Germline values: CDR1 MDHEN, CDR2 SYDVKM. The germline V and J ends were trimmed by 7 bases and 0 bases, with 16 bases remaining between them. The CDR3 contains 15 residues. The CDR3 sequence: CASKNDRSPSYEQYF. In DNA, the CDR3 is TGTGCCAGCAAAAACGACAGGTCCCCCTCCTACGAGCAGTACTTC.